These 21 T cell receptor beta chains originate from one sample sequenced in a study of CD8 T cells in ankylosing spondylitis. A single record per CDR3 protein comes from TCRdb applying MiXCR to the 5' RACE reads. The table has fewer than 150,000 distinct CDR3 sequences, approximately 7.4% seen once. The sample taken for sequencing was blood, either unsorted or a sorted T cell fraction (not recorded which). These receptors were collected from a female donor with ankylosing spondylitis or in good health (not recorded which).

This clonotype was detected ten times or more. The rearrangement joins TRBV4-1 to TRBJ1-1; no clear D gene. The V gene's germline CDR1 is MGHRA and CDR2 YSYEKL. The CDR3 runs to 16 residues. Between the trimmed V and J ends, which lost 0 bases and 1 base, there was a span of 12 bases. This CDR3 is CASSQDPWTPNTEAFF. The CDR3 region has the DNA TGCGCCAGCAGCCAAGATCCTTGGACGCCGAACACTGAAGCTTTCTTT.

This clonotype came up many times. V and J are TRBV4-1 and TRBJ1-1; D uncertain. The CDR3 loop spans 14 amino acids. The V gene lost 2 bases and the J gene lost 4 bases, with 11 bases spanning the gap. Germline CDR1 MGHRA, CDR2 YSYEKL. The CDR3 region is CASSQQSYGTEAFF. Here the CDR3 DNA reads TGCGCCAGCAGCCAACAGAGCTACGGCACTGAAGCTTTCTTT.

The chain recombines TRBV30 with TRBJ1-5; 8 bases are a match to TRBD1. Losses at the gene ends were 2 bases for V and 6 bases for J; bases not matched to a gene: 6. CDR1 GTSNPN and CDR2 SVGIG come from the germline V gene (reference sequence). The CDR3 extends over 14 amino acids. The CDR3 is CAWSRQGRFQPQHF. In DNA form, the CDR3 reads TGTGCCTGGAGTAGACAGGGGCGATTTCAGCCCCAGCATTTT.

This clonotype came up many times. The genes are TRBV20-1 and TRBJ2-7, with D possibly matching TRBD1 (6 bases). In germline, CDR1 is DFQATT, CDR2 SNEGSKA (reference sequence). The CDR3 contains 11 residues. The V end was cut by 3 bases, the J end by 9 bases, with 12 bases between. The CDR3 DNA is TGCAGTGCTAGGGACAGCTTGGGGCAGTACTTC. Its translation: CSARDSLGQYF.

This clonotype was picked up many times. The genes are TRBV5-1 and TRBJ1-1, with D possibly being TRBD1 (5 bases). V lost 2 bases and J 4 bases, leaving 12 bases between the germline ends. CDR3 length: 14 amino acids. Germline V gene sequence: CDR1 SGHRS, CDR2 YFSETQ. DNA for the CDR3: TGCGCCAGCAGCTTCTCCGGGGCAAGCACTGAAGCTTTCTTT. Translated, it gives CASSFSGASTEAFF.

This clonotype was observed a few times. The V call is TRBV4-1, the J call TRBJ2-3, with D perhaps being TRBD1 or TRBD2 (6 bases each). Per the germline V gene, CDR1 is MGHRA and CDR2 is YSYEKL. Trimming stripped 4 bases from V and 1 base from J, with 18 bases between. CDR3 size: 17 residues. This CDR3 reads CASSPTRGGPRTDTQYF. CDR3 in DNA: TGCGCCAGCAGCCCAACGAGAGGGGGGCCCCGCACAGATACGCAGTATTTT.

The rearrangement uses TRBV30 and TRBJ1-1, with D perhaps matching TRBD1 (5 bases). The CDR3 covers 12 residues. The V end lost 2 bases, the J end lost 4 bases, and 8 bases lay between the germline ends. The V gene's germline CDR1 is GTSNPN and CDR2 SVGIG (reference sequence). The CDR3 sequence is CAWSTGGTEAFF. In DNA form, the CDR3 reads TGTGCCTGGAGTACGGGGGGCACTGAAGCTTTCTTT.

In its sample, this clonotype was seen a few times. This chain links TRBV2 with TRBJ2-2, with D possibly being TRBD1 (7 bases). The CDR3 spans 15 residues. Germline V CDR1 and CDR2: SNHLY, FYNNEI. V was pared by 3 bases and J by 2 bases, with 10 bases between. The CDR3 here is CASSDRGANTGELFF. The CDR3 nucleotides read TGTGCCAGCAGTGACAGGGGGGCTAACACCGGGGAGCTGTTTTTT. The complete variable domain, with remaining parts taken from reference TRBV2 and TRBJ2-2, reads EPEVTQTPSHQVTQMGQEVILRCVPISNHLYFYWYRQILGQKVEFLVSFYNNEISEKSEIFDDQFSVERPDGSNFTLKIRSTKLEDSAMYFCASSDRGANTGELFFGEGSRLTVL.

Ten or more counts support this clonotype. The gene calls are TRBV9 and TRBJ2-2; 10 nucleotides match TRBD1. The trim removed 4 bases at V and 5 bases at J, leaving 11 bases unmatched. Germline lookup yields CDR1 SGDLS and CDR2 YYNGEE. The CDR3 runs 17 residues. Here the CDR3 reads CASSFGTGQGSTGELFF. CDR3 in DNA: TGTGCCAGCAGCTTCGGAACGGGACAGGGGTCGACCGGGGAGCTGTTTTTT.

The sample holds many counts of this clonotype. The genes are TRBV5-5 and TRBJ2-4; no clear D. Germline V lookup: CDR1 SGHKS, CDR2 YYEKEE (reference sequence). The CDR3 is made up of 13 amino acids. Deletions cut 4 bases from V and 7 bases from J, with 12 bases between. CDR3 nucleotides: TGTGCCAGCAGCCCTGAATTGATGAACATTCAGTACTTC. Translated: CASSPELMNIQYF.

In this sample, this clonotype turned up many times. The chain has TRBV4-3 and TRBJ2-2, with D uncertain. Germline V gene data show CDR1 as LGHNA and CDR2 as YSLEER. This CDR3 has 15 residues. Trimming took off 0 bases at V and 6 bases at J, with 11 bases between the two ends. The CDR3 reads CASSQEWSFAGELFF. The CDR3 DNA reads as TGCGCCAGCAGCCAAGAGTGGAGCTTTGCCGGGGAGCTGTTTTTT.

The chain has TRBV4-2 and TRBJ1-2; D is unresolved. From germline, CDR1 is LGHNA and CDR2 YNFKEQ. V lost 1 base and J lost 5, with 11 bases in between. This CDR3 comprises 14 residues. The CDR3 DNA reads TGTGCCAGCAGCCAAGGGGGAACAGTTTATGGCTACACCTTC. Amino acids: CASSQGGTVYGYTF.

This clonotype has only a few counts. The chain links TRBV6-1 to TRBJ1-5, with no clear D. CDR3 size: 12 residues. Germline CDR1 is MNHNS and CDR2 is SASEGT. V was shortened by 1 base and J by 15 bases, with 13 bases between the two germline ends. Here the CDR3 reads CASSEDWVPGHF. CDR3 DNA: TGTGCCAGCAGTGAAGATTGGGTCCCGGGGCATTTT.

This clonotype showed up many times. J is TRBJ2-7 and V is TRBV12-3 or TRBV12-4, with D possibly being TRBD2 (5 bases). There are 15 residues in the CDR3. Trimming took 6 bases from V and 0 from J, leaving 15 bases between them. In DNA, the CDR3 is TGTGCCAGCAGCTACTCTTTAGCGAACTCCTACGAGCAGTACTTC. Translated, it gives CASSYSLANSYEQYF.

This clonotype has a count of ten or more. The genes are TRBV7-2 and TRBJ2-1, with no clear D. CDR1 is SGHTA, CDR2 FQGNSA, per germline. The V gene lost 0 bases and the J gene lost 5 bases, with 5 bases spanning the gap. The CDR3 has 13 residues. The CDR3 is CASSLANNNEQFF. The DNA of the CDR3 is TGTGCCAGCAGCTTAGCCAACAACAATGAGCAGTTCTTC. Looking up the rest from reference TRBV7-2 and TRBJ2-1 gives the full variable domain: GAGVSQSPSNKVTEKGKDVELRCDPISGHTALYWYRQSLGQGLEFLIYFQGNSAPDKSGLPSDRFSAERTGGSVSTLTIQRTQQEDSAVYLCASSLANNNEQFFGPGTRLTVL.

This clonotype was observed a handful of times. This sequence joins TRBV20-1 and TRBJ1-1; D call uncertain. CDR1 DFQATT and CDR2 SNEGSKA come from the germline V gene (reference sequence). The CDR3 is made up of 14 amino acids. The ends were cut back, 0 bases at V and 0 bases at J, with 8 bases in the middle. CDR3 amino acids: CSAREKDLNTEAFF. The CDR3 DNA is TGCAGTGCTAGAGAAAAGGACTTGAACACTGAAGCTTTCTTT.

Ten or more counts support this clonotype. The chain employs TRBV5-1 and TRBJ2-3; 7 bases map to TRBD2. The V segment lost 2 bases and the J segment 0 bases; nucleotides outside the gene matches: 3. Germline V gene data show CDR1 as SGHRS and CDR2 as YFSETQ. The CDR3 covers 15 residues. This chain's CDR3 is CASSFGGFSTDTQYF. CDR3 DNA sequence: TGCGCCAGCAGCTTCGGGGGGTTCAGCACAGATACGCAGTATTTT.

There are many counts of this clonotype. CDR3 bases: TGCGCCAGCAGCCATCTGGGGGAGGTTCAGCCCCAGCATTTT. Translated, it gives CASSHLGEVQPQHF. V is TRBV4-1 and J is TRBJ1-5; maybe TRBD1 (5 bases). CDR1 and CDR2 from the germline V gene are MGHRA and YSYEKL. The CDR3 length is 14 residues. Trimming removed 3 bases at V and 6 bases at J, with 12 bases between.

This clonotype is judged medium-sized (0.01 to 0.1%). The V gene is TRBV12-3 or TRBV12-4, the J gene TRBJ1-2, with no clear D. CDR3 length: 16 residues. The V end was cut by 0 bases, the J end by 1 base, with 12 bases between. This CDR3 is CASSLAGDALNYGYTF. The CDR3 coding sequence is TGTGCCAGCAGTTTAGCCGGCGACGCCCTTAACTATGGCTACACCTTC.

This clonotype was recorded many times. The rearrangement links TRBV12-3 or TRBV12-4 to TRBJ2-7; 7 nucleotides agree with TRBD1. The CDR3 spans 14 residues. V lost 7 bases and J lost 2; bases outside the gene matches: 8. The CDR3 region is CASTPWDSTYEQYF. DNA of the CDR3: TGTGCCAGCACCCCCTGGGACAGCACCTACGAGCAGTACTTC.

Ten or more counts support this clonotype. The V gene is TRBV12-3 or TRBV12-4, the J gene TRBJ2-1; D is unresolved. Trimming shortened V by 3 bases and J by 8 bases, and 8 bases separated the two germline ends. The CDR3 is 12 amino acids. The CDR3 loop is CASSFIGHEQFF. The CDR3 DNA reads as TGTGCCAGCAGTTTTATCGGCCATGAGCAGTTCTTC.